This entry concerns a single T cell receptor (beta chain). Its cognate antigen has yet to be identified. Within one base of it there is no much larger clone, and no base qualities were kept. At diagnosis, peripheral blood, uninvolved tumor-adjacent lung and tumor were collected and were preserved as a mix of fresh-frozen and FFPE material. For TCR repertoire profiling, the blood samples were analyzed as peripheral blood mononuclear cells. This specimen belongs to a study of T cells in localized non-small cell lung cancer (dated by TCRdb to the early 2020s). With regard to the full study: T cell repertoires of 200 to 250 early-stage NSCLC patients were analyzed, with tumors being compared against uninvolved tumor-adjacent lungs. The cohort was made up of hundreds of treatment-naive NSCLC patients whose localized lung tumors had been resected. Of the NSCLC patients, about 130 were male and roughly 110 were female, and the mean age was roughly 61 years. Overall study results and their limits: Longer overall survival was associated with higher blood T cell density, whereas shorter survival was associated with higher adjacent-lung clonality. Uninvolved tumor-adjacent lung showed the highest T cell clonality, higher than tumor, which suggests more focused antigenic responses in the uninvolved tumor-adjacent lung. A median of roughly 50 of the top 100 tumor clones turned up in the paired uninvolved adjacent lung, and under 30 of those clones also ranked among the top 100 of that same adjacent lung. Because the study design was exploratory, TCR variables were selected using unadjusted p-values without false-discovery rate correction. Because multi-region sequencing of the tumors was not done, intratumor heterogeneity could not be ruled out.

The immunoSEQ Assay was used to sequence TCR beta CDR3 regions from DNA. From the authors' description of their analysis: To compute T cell density, TCR beta template counts were normalized to usable DNA, which was estimated by amplifying housekeeping genes. Using the preseqR package, richness was estimated by extrapolating to 120,000 templates for tissue samples and 400,000 templates for PBMC samples. Clonality was taken to be one minus Pielou's evenness. Differential abundance testing on productive amino-acid clonotypes, with a minimum total count of 5 and an alpha of 0.1, was used to identify tissue-enriched TCRs. The Jaccard Index and the Morisita Overlap Index were used to quantify repertoire overlap between compartments. GLIPH grouped TCR beta CDR3s together with public tetramer-defined viral CDR3s, and a viral motif had to include at least three viral sequences and show V-gene enrichment. Held by TCRdb, this immuneACCESS table contains in-frame sequences only and omits some clones. Under half of the omission traces to an unresolved V gene where checked; the cause of the rest is unknown. The V and J calls and clone size come from that table; D and trimming were worked out from the DNA. Within this sample are about 39,000 clones, with roughly 83% of them counted one time only. The ten largest clones add up to about 35% of the sample.

Its CDR3 holds 16 amino acids, cysteine through phenylalanine. The only DNA kept is the CDR3, 48 bases in frame from the first base. The sequences come from PBMCs, collected before any cancer treatment. The sequence joins TRBV1 to TRBJ2-7; the D call in the table, TRBD1, was not verified against the DNA. TRBV1 is classified as a pseudogene. This TCR was recovered from a woman aged 40-69 years with stage II squamous cell lung carcinoma. The CDR3 sequence is CTSSRHRGHSSYEQYF. The DNA sequence follows: TGCACCAGCAGCCGCCACAGGGGGCATAGCTCCTACGAGCAGTACTTC.